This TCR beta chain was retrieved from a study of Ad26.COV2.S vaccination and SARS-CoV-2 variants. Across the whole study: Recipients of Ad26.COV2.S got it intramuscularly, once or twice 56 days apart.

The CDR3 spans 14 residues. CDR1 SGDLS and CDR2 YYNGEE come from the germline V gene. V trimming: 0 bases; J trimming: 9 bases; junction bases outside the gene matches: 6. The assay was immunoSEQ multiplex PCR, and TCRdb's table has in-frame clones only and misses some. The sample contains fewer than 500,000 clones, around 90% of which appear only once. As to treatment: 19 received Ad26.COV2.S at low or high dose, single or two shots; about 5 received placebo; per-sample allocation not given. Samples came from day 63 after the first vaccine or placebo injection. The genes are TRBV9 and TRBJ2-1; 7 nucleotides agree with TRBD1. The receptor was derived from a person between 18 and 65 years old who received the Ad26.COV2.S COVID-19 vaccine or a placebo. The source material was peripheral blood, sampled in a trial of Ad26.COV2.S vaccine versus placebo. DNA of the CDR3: TGTGCCAGCAGCGTAGGACAGGGAGAGGGTGAGCAGTTCTTC. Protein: CASSVGQGEGEQFF.